A single sample is the source of the 29 T cell receptor beta chains below, sequenced in a study of T-cell memory formation after mild COVID-19. TCRdb re-analysed the 5' RACE reads in MiXCR, keeping a single row per CDR3 protein. This sample carries 100,000 to 150,000 distinct CDR3 sequences, about 18% of them seen once, and the ten largest clones take 4% to 6%. Material: PBMCs or a T cell subset sorted from them (not recorded which). The source is a man younger than 30 who had mild COVID-19 (a few samples of this study predate the infection). Cell type and time point are not known.

The table lists this clonotype with a few counts. The chain joins TRBV7-8 to TRBJ2-7; D perhaps matches TRBD1 (6 bases). The CDR3 is 15 amino acids. Germline V gene lookup returns CDR1 SGHVS and CDR2 FQNEAQ. Deletions cut 6 bases from V and 3 bases from J, with 18 bases between. This chain's CDR3 is CASSLVGRDNYEQYV. The CDR3 coding sequence is TGTGCCAGCAGTCTTGTCGGCCGGGACAACTACGAGCAGTACGTC.

This clonotype has just a few counts. The chain couples TRBV28 to TRBJ1-5, with D hard to call. Trimming left V 6 bases short and J 6 bases short, with 9 bases between. CDR3 size: 12 residues. Looked up from germline, CDR1 is MDHEN and CDR2 is SYDVKM. The CDR3 loop is CASSSSGQPQHF. CDR3 in DNA: TGTGCCAGCAGCTCCTCAGGTCAGCCCCAGCATTTT.

This clonotype came up a few times. The chain uses TRBV6-2 or TRBV6-3 and TRBJ2-7, with TRBD2 as a possible D gene (6 bases). V gave up 10 bases and J gave up 7 bases, with 23 bases separating them. The CDR3 is made up of 14 amino acids. Germline loops: CDR1 MNHEY, CDR2 SVGEGT. CDR3: CATRSEGSYEEQYF. In DNA form, the CDR3 reads TGTGCCACCAGATCGGAGGGATCCTACGAGGAGCAGTACTTC.

The rearrangement links TRBV11-2 to TRBJ2-3; TRBD2 aligns across 9 bases. The CDR3 length is 16 residues. The germline V gene has CDR1 SGHAT and CDR2 FQNNGV. J was trimmed by 4 bases and V by 1 base; bases with no gene match: 6. CDR3 sequence reads: CASSLGLAGSADTQYF. For the CDR3, the DNA is TGTGCCAGCAGCTTAGGGCTAGCGGGGTCGGCAGATACGCAGTATTTT.

This clonotype has at least ten counts. The J gene is TRBJ2-5, the V gene TRBV6-6; 7 nucleotides align to TRBD1. Germline CDR1 is MNHNY and CDR2 is SVGAGI (reference sequence). Trimming removed 5 bases from V and 0 bases from J; junction bases left unmatched: 6. This CDR3 region has 15 residues. This CDR3 is CASSDRDRYQETQYF. The CDR3 DNA sequence: TGTGCCAGCAGTGACCGGGACAGATACCAAGAGACCCAGTACTTC.

This clonotype has only a few counts. The chain couples TRBV6-5 to TRBJ2-5; TRBD1 matches 7 bases. Trimming cost V 0 bases and J 1 base; bases outside gene matches: 11. CDR3 length equals 18 residues. Germline CDR1 MNHEY, CDR2 SVGAGI. The CDR3: CASSYSALAGTAQETQYF. The CDR3 region has the DNA TGTGCCAGCAGTTACTCAGCCCTCGCCGGGACAGCCCAAGAGACCCAGTACTTC.

This clonotype was detected a few times. The chain is built from TRBV7-2 and TRBJ1-6, with D unresolved. The CDR3 contains 12 residues. V gave up 8 bases and J gave up 7 bases, with 9 bases separating them. Germline loops: CDR1 SGHTA, CDR2 FQGNSA. The CDR3 DNA is TGTGCCAGCGGGGATCGGAATTCACCCCTCCACTTT. This sequence encodes CASGDRNSPLHF.

CDR3 nucleotide sequence: TGTGCCAGCAGCCCCCGGACTAGCGGGGTCTTGTCTGGGGCCAACGTCCTGACTTTC. Protein sequence: CASSPRTSGVLSGANVLTF. The chain joins TRBV9 to TRBJ2-6, with TRBD2 matching 12 bases. Germline V lookup: CDR1 SGDLS, CDR2 YYNGEE. The CDR3 covers 19 residues. With V trimmed by 4 bases and J by 1 base, 9 bases remained unmatched. Looking up the rest from reference TRBV9 and TRBJ2-6 gives the full variable domain: DSGVTQTPKHLITATGQRVTLRCSPRSGDLSVYWYQQSLDQGLQFLIQYYNGEERAKGNILERFSAQQFPDLHSELNLSSLELGDSALYFCASSPRTSGVLSGANVLTFGAGSRLTVL.

This clonotype was detected ten times or more. This chain links TRBV7-2 with TRBJ1-2; D is possibly TRBD1 (5 bases). CDR3 size: 14 residues. V was shortened by 0 bases and J by 7 bases, with 12 bases between the two germline ends. In germline, CDR1 is SGHTA, CDR2 FQGNSA. CDR3 bases: TGTGCCAGCAGCTTAGCCGGCGGGGGGAGTGGCTACACCTTC. Encoded protein: CASSLAGGGSGYTF.

This clonotype was seen more than once but under ten times. The chain carries TRBV12-3 or TRBV12-4 and TRBJ2-1, with 7 bases that match TRBD2. The CDR3 covers 14 residues. V lost 5 bases to trimming and J lost 7 bases; unmatched junction nucleotides: 8. The CDR3: CASSLGEGRNEQFF. The CDR3 region has the DNA TGTGCCAGCAGTCTCGGGGAGGGGCGGAATGAGCAGTTCTTC.

This clonotype has just a few counts. The J gene is TRBJ1-6, the V gene TRBV6-5; the D is unclear. The V gene's germline CDR1 is MNHEY and CDR2 SVGAGI. The V end was cut by 3 bases, the J end by 10 bases, with 13 bases between. The CDR3 is 14 residues long. The CDR3 protein is CASSYRGNMSPLHF. The CDR3 coding sequence is TGTGCCAGCAGTTATCGAGGGAATATGTCACCCCTCCACTTT.

This clonotype has just a few counts. This chain joins TRBV9 and TRBJ2-3; the D gene is possibly TRBD1 (5 bases). The CDR3 extends over 17 amino acids. Germline-derived CDR1 and CDR2 are SGDLS and YYNGEE. Trimming stripped 2 bases from V and 0 bases from J, with 16 bases between. The chain's CDR3 is CASSVARQSYSTDTQYF. CDR3 nucleotide sequence: TGTGCCAGCAGCGTCGCTAGACAGTCGTATAGCACAGATACGCAGTATTTT. The full variable domain, in which reference TRBV9 and TRBJ2-3 provide the parts outside the CDR3, is DSGVTQTPKHLITATGQRVTLRCSPRSGDLSVYWYQQSLDQGLQFLIQYYNGEERAKGNILERFSAQQFPDLHSELNLSSLELGDSALYFCASSVARQSYSTDTQYFGPGTRLTVL.

This clonotype was picked up a small number of times. The rearrangement links TRBV9 to TRBJ2-1; 12 bases match TRBD1. The V gene end was trimmed by 3 bases and the J gene end by 8 bases; junction bases not matched to a gene: 3. CDR1 and CDR2 from the germline V gene are SGDLS and YYNGEE. The CDR3 runs to 14 residues. The CDR3 DNA reads TGTGCCAGCAGCGGGGGACAGGGGGCCTATGAGCAGTTCTTC. Translation: CASSGGQGAYEQFF.

This clonotype has ten or more counts. The CDR3 is CASSFRQGGETQYF. The CDR3, as DNA: TGTGCCAGCTCGTTCAGACAGGGTGGAGAGACCCAGTACTTC. V usage is TRBV18 and J usage is TRBJ2-5; 7 bases are a match to TRBD1. J lost 4 bases, V lost 6 bases, and 8 bases had no gene match. The CDR3 is made up of 14 amino acids. The germline V gene encodes CDR1 KGHSH and CDR2 LQKENI.

The chain links TRBV9 to TRBJ2-7, with D perhaps matching TRBD2 (6 bases). This CDR3 is 13 amino acids long. The germline V and J ends were trimmed by 2 bases and 6 bases, with 12 bases remaining between them. Germline loops: CDR1 SGDLS, CDR2 YYNGEE. CDR3 bases: TGTGCCAGCAGCGTCGGCGGGGAAGGCGAGCAGTACTTC. Protein product: CASSVGGEGEQYF.

This clonotype was counted between two and nine times. V usage is TRBV7-9 and J usage is TRBJ1-2; D gene unclear. Trimming shortened V by 5 bases and J by 4 bases, and 8 bases separated the two germline ends. Germline V gives CDR1 SEHNR, CDR2 FQNEAQ (reference sequence). The CDR3 runs 12 residues. CDR3 sequence (DNA): TGTGCCAGCAGCCGCAGGACCTATGGCTACACCTTC. Protein: CASSRRTYGYTF. Filled out from reference TRBV7-9 and TRBJ1-2, the complete variable domain reads DTGVSQNPRHKITKRGQNVTFRCDPISEHNRLYWYRQTLGQGPEFLTYFQNEAQLEKSRLLSDRFSAERPKGSFSTLEIQRTEQGDSAMYLCASSRRTYGYTFGSGTRLTVV.

This clonotype was counted a few times. The genes are TRBV12-3 or TRBV12-4 and TRBJ2-7, with D perhaps TRBD1 (5 bases). This CDR3 spans 14 amino acids. Trimming shortened V by 2 bases and J by 5 bases, and 13 bases separated the two germline ends. The CDR3, as DNA: TGTGCCAGCAGTTTACACAGGAAGATCGACGAGCAGTACGTC. Protein sequence: CASSLHRKIDEQYV.

The chain couples TRBV7-2 to TRBJ2-7; D gene uncertain. The CDR3 sequence is 15 residues long. Germline CDR1 reads SGHTA; CDR2 reads FQGNSA. V shed 1 base and J shed 2 bases, with 12 bases lying between them. The CDR3 DNA reads as TGTGCCAGCAGCTTAGTTGGGAACGGCGCCTACGAGCAGTACGTC. Protein product: CASSLVGNGAYEQYV.

This clonotype was detected only once. The J gene is TRBJ2-7, the V gene TRBV12-3 or TRBV12-4; TRBD1 matches at 7 bases. The CDR3 length is 14 residues. Trimming took 6 bases from V and 2 from J; bases not matched to a gene: 7. The CDR3 sequence: CASRPGTATYEQYF. CDR3 DNA sequence: TGTGCCAGCAGACCCGGGACAGCGACCTACGAGCAGTACTTC.

At least ten counts were recorded for this clonotype. The chain joins TRBV5-5 to TRBJ2-7; D is unclear. Germline V gene sequence: CDR1 SGHKS, CDR2 YYEKEE (reference sequence). The V gene lost 1 base and the J gene lost 0 bases, with 8 bases spanning the gap. This CDR3 contains 14 residues. The CDR3 region is CASSLLVGSYEQYV. CDR3 DNA: TGTGCCAGCAGCTTGTTAGTGGGCTCCTACGAGCAGTACGTC.

This clonotype has more than one count but fewer than ten. The chain couples TRBV4-3 to TRBJ1-5, with TRBD1 as a possible D gene (6 bases). V was shortened by 4 bases and J by 1 base, with 11 bases between the two germline ends. Germline V CDR1 and CDR2: LGHNA, YSLEER. The CDR3 runs 15 residues. In DNA, the CDR3 is TGCGCCAGCAGCCCGGGACACCTGAGCAATCAGCCCCAGCATTTT. Amino acids: CASSPGHLSNQPQHF.

This rearrangement joins TRBV7-9 to TRBJ2-2; the match to TRBD1 covers 7 bases. Germline values: CDR1 SEHNR, CDR2 FQNEAQ (reference sequence). The CDR3 consists of 14 residues. J was trimmed by 7 bases and V by 5 bases; bases with no gene match: 7. CDR3: CASSQQGTVGELFF. CDR3 sequence (DNA): TGTGCCAGCAGCCAACAGGGGACGGTCGGGGAGCTGTTTTTT.

The chain couples TRBV4-1 to TRBJ2-3; D possibly uses TRBD1 or TRBD2 (5 bases each). The CDR3 sequence is 16 residues long. Per the germline V gene, CDR1 is MGHRA and CDR2 is YSYEKL. V shed 0 bases and J shed 5 bases, with 15 bases lying between them. Written as DNA, the CDR3 is TGCGCCAGCAGCCAAGATCTTGATACAGGAGGAGATACGCAGTATTTT. Translated, it gives CASSQDLDTGGDTQYF.

This clonotype was detected a few times. The chain links TRBV30 to TRBJ1-5, with D uncertain. Deletions cut 3 bases from V and 3 bases from J, with 12 bases between. CDR1 is GTSNPN and CDR2 is SVGIG in the germline V gene (reference sequence). The CDR3 is made up of 14 amino acids. The CDR3 nucleotides read TGTGCCTGGAGCTTGGACGATAACAATCAGCCCCAGCATTTT. It encodes CAWSLDDNNQPQHF.

The gene calls are TRBV6-2 or TRBV6-3 and TRBJ1-5, with D perhaps TRBD1 (6 bases). Trimming took 4 bases from V and 3 from J, leaving 10 bases between them. CDR1 MNHEY and CDR2 SVGEGT come from the germline V gene. The CDR3 length is 14 residues. The CDR3 nucleotides are TGTGCCAGCAGTTCGGACAGCTTCAATCAGCCCCAGCATTTT. Amino acid sequence: CASSSDSFNQPQHF.

This clonotype was counted only a few times. V and J are TRBV7-2 and TRBJ1-1; 7 bases map to TRBD1. This CDR3 comprises 15 residues. Per germline, CDR1 SGHTA and CDR2 FQGNSA. V lost 2 bases to trimming and J lost 3 bases; unmatched junction nucleotides: 6. The CDR3 reads CASSLFQGQDTEAFF. DNA for the CDR3: TGTGCCAGCAGCTTATTCCAAGGACAGGACACTGAAGCTTTCTTT. The complete variable domain, with remaining parts taken from reference TRBV7-2 and TRBJ1-1, reads GAGVSQSPSNKVTEKGKDVELRCDPISGHTALYWYRQSLGQGLEFLIYFQGNSAPDKSGLPSDRFSAERTGGSVSTLTIQRTQQEDSAVYLCASSLFQGQDTEAFFGQGTRLTVV.

This chain joins TRBV4-1 and TRBJ2-7; TRBD1 aligns across 10 bases. Germline V gene data show CDR1 as MGHRA and CDR2 as YSYEKL. V was clipped by 3 bases and J by 6 bases; unmatched bases: 5. CDR3 size: 14 residues. The CDR3 reads CASSQPGQGSEQYF. CDR3 nucleotides: TGCGCCAGCAGCCAGCCGGGACAGGGGAGCGAGCAGTACTTC.

V usage is TRBV30 and J usage is TRBJ1-2; 8 positions agree with TRBD1. Germline V gene data show CDR1 as GTSNPN and CDR2 as SVGIG (reference sequence). CDR3 length: 15 residues. The trim removed 2 bases at V and 4 bases at J, leaving 9 bases unmatched. The CDR3 DNA reads TGTGCCTGGAGTAAAGCAGGGGGCGGCGGCTATGGCTACACCTTC. Amino acids: CAWSKAGGGGYGYTF.

V gene TRBV4-3 combines with J gene TRBJ2-1, with 7 bases lining up with TRBD1. This CDR3 spans 17 amino acids. Per germline, CDR1 LGHNA and CDR2 YSLEER. V gave up 1 base and J gave up 6 bases; unmatched junction bases: 12. The CDR3 DNA reads TGCGCCAGCAGCCAAGTAGTGTATTTCCCAGGGGGCAATGAGCAGTTCTTC. Translated: CASSQVVYFPGGNEQFF.